These 29 T cell receptor beta chains were all obtained from the same sample, sequenced in a study of blood T cells in healthy people across ages. Primers used in a second PCR of about 6 to 11 cycles were a sample-barcoded 5' primer and a J-beta primer mix. From the 5' RACE reads, TCRdb called clonotypes with MiXCR, one entry per CDR3 protein. The sample consists of 750,000 to 950,000 distinct CDR3 sequences, approximately 55% of them appearing once. The sequencing sample was made of blood. The receptors come from an elderly man in good health.

On this clonotype: One end of the junction does not line up with germline, which may come from a read error. This chain connects TRBV6-6 to TRBJ2-3; 11 bases are a match to TRBD2. This CDR3 is 11 amino acids long. Per germline, CDR1 MNHNY and CDR2 SVGAGI (reference sequence). CDR3 DNA sequence: TGTGCCAGCAGTGAGACTAGCGGGATTGGTTTT. Its protein is CASSETSGIGF.

The gene calls are TRBV20-1 and TRBJ2-7; perhaps TRBD2 as D (5 bases). The CDR3 consists of 10 residues. Trimming removed 3 bases at V and 8 bases at J, with 8 bases between. Germline V gene data show CDR1 as DFQATT and CDR2 as SNEGSKA (reference sequence). The CDR3 bases are TGCAGTGCTAGGGGGAGCAAGCAGTACTTC. This encodes CSARGSKQYF.

The chain carries TRBV5-1 and TRBJ2-6, with no clear D. V lost 0 bases, J lost 3 bases, and 10 bases lay in between. The CDR3 is made up of 16 amino acids. Germline V lookup: CDR1 SGHRS, CDR2 YFSETQ. The CDR3 DNA reads TGCGCCAGCAGCTTGGCCCCCACGCTTGGGGCCAACGTCCTGACTTTC. Encoded protein: CASSLAPTLGANVLTF.

The chain couples TRBV7-8 to TRBJ2-1; 14 nucleotides agree with TRBD2. V shed 6 bases, J shed 0 bases, and the junction held 10 bases outside the gene matches. There are 19 residues in the CDR3. Per germline, CDR1 SGHVS and CDR2 FQNEAQ. CDR3 residues: CASSPRTSGGLSSYNEQFF. CDR3 in DNA: TGTGCCAGCAGTCCGCGGACTAGCGGGGGGTTGAGCTCCTACAATGAGCAGTTCTTC. Filled out from reference TRBV7-8 and TRBJ2-1, the complete variable domain reads GAGVSQSPRYKVAKRGQDVALRCDPISGHVSLFWYQQALGQGPEFLTYFQNEAQLDKSGLPSDRFFAERPEGSVSTLKIQRTQQEDSAVYLCASSPRTSGGLSSYNEQFFGPGTRLTVL.

This rearrangement joins TRBV9 to TRBJ1-4, with D unclear. V was clipped by 0 bases and J by 8 bases, with 11 bases between them. The CDR3 totals 14 residues. Germline assignment: CDR1 SGDLS and CDR2 YYNGEE. CDR3 DNA sequence: TGTGCCAGCAGCGTAGATGGGTTAGGGGAAAAACTGTTTTTT. Protein sequence: CASSVDGLGEKLFF.

This sequence joins TRBV11-2 and TRBJ2-5, with 11 nucleotides matching TRBD2. The germline CDR1 and CDR2 sequences are SGHAT and FQNNGV. The CDR3 consists of 14 residues. V dropped 6 bases and J dropped 11; count of bases not matched to a gene: 11. The CDR3 DNA follows: TGTGCCAGCAGGCTAGCGGGAGGAGGAAATGAGCAGTACTTC. Translating it yields CASRLAGGGNEQYF. The full variable domain, its missing parts supplied by reference TRBV11-2 and TRBJ2-5, is EAGVAQSPRYKIIEKRQSVAFWCNPISGHATLYWYQQILGQGPKLLIQFQNNGVVDDSQLPKDRFSAERLKGVDSTLKIQPAKLEDSAVYLCASRLAGGGNEQYFGPGTRLLVL.

The chain combines TRBV20-1 with TRBJ2-3; 12 bases match TRBD2. This CDR3 spans 15 amino acids. Germline V CDR1 and CDR2: DFQATT, SNEGSKA (reference sequence). Trimming cost V 6 bases and J 14 bases; bases outside gene matches: 18. CDR3: CSATRLAGDARYAYF. The CDR3 DNA reads as TGCAGTGCGACACGACTAGCGGGAGATGCGCGATACGCGTATTTT.

V gene TRBV2 combines with J gene TRBJ2-6, with 11 bases fitting TRBD1. CDR1 and CDR2 from the germline V gene are SNHLY and FYNNEI. V dropped 3 bases and J dropped 2; count of bases not matched to a gene: 6. The CDR3 covers 18 residues. CDR3 loop: CASSERDRGEPGANVLTF. The CDR3 DNA sequence: TGTGCCAGCAGTGAGAGGGACAGGGGGGAGCCTGGGGCCAACGTCCTGACTTTC.

The V gene is TRBV20-1, the J gene TRBJ1-6; TRBD1 might be the D (5 bases). CDR1 DFQATT and CDR2 SNEGSKA come from the germline V gene (reference sequence). This CDR3 has 14 amino acids. V lost 3 bases to trimming and J lost 7 bases, with 13 bases between them. DNA of the CDR3: TGCAGTGCTAGGGCAGGGCAGGGAAATTCACCCCTCCACTTT. It is translated as CSARAGQGNSPLHF.

The chain has TRBV24-1 and TRBJ1-1, with a tentative D call TRBD1 (5 bases). Deletions cut 8 bases from V and 1 base from J, with 7 bases between. CDR3 size: 12 residues. CDR1 is KGHDR, CDR2 SFDVKD, per germline. CDR3 loop: CATTGPNTEAFF. CDR3 nucleotides: TGTGCCACCACGGGACCGAACACTGAAGCTTTCTTT.

CDR3 bases: TGTGCCAGCAGTTACAGGGGGGAGGGCTACACCTTC. Protein product: CASSYRGEGYTF. This chain joins TRBV6-5 and TRBJ1-2, with a tentative D call TRBD1 (6 bases). Trimming cost V 2 bases and J 8 bases, with 9 bases left between them. This CDR3 is built from 12 residues. CDR1 and CDR2 from the germline V gene are MNHEY and SVGAGI.

The V call is TRBV27, the J call TRBJ2-1; 8 bases are a match to TRBD1. Looked up from germline, CDR1 is MNHEY and CDR2 is SMNVEV (reference sequence). With 2 bases clipped from V and 2 bases from J, the junction kept 5 bases outside the gene matches. The CDR3 is made up of 16 amino acids. In DNA, the CDR3 is TGTGCCAGCAGTTTAAAAGGGACAGGCGCCTACAATGAGCAGTTCTTC. Translated, it gives CASSLKGTGAYNEQFF.

The table lists this clonotype with a few counts. The chain uses TRBV10-3 and TRBJ2-3, with 7 bases matching TRBD2. With V trimmed by 4 bases and J by 5 bases, 3 bases remained unmatched. Germline V CDR1 and CDR2: ENHRY, SYGVKD. The CDR3 extends over 13 amino acids. The CDR3 region has the DNA TGTGCCATCAGTGGGGACTACCGAGATACGCAGTATTTT. It specifies CAISGDYRDTQYF.

The chain uses TRBV12-3 or TRBV12-4 and TRBJ2-4; 10 positions agree with TRBD1. This CDR3 is 15 amino acids long. V lost 3 bases to trimming and J lost 5 bases; unmatched junction nucleotides: 4. CDR3 loop: CASSFGQGVENIQYF. As DNA, the CDR3 is TGTGCCAGCAGTTTCGGACAGGGGGTTGAAAACATTCAGTACTTC.

J is TRBJ1-2 and V is TRBV29-1; D is undetermined. The V end lost 3 bases, the J end lost 3 bases, and 14 bases lay between the germline ends. Germline values: CDR1 SQVTM, CDR2 ANQGSEA. The CDR3 has 14 residues. CDR3 amino acids: CSVERASPYYGYTF. The CDR3 nucleotides read TGCAGCGTTGAGCGCGCCAGCCCGTACTATGGCTACACCTTC.

The J gene is TRBJ2-7, the V gene TRBV6-1, with 11 bases identical to TRBD2. Germline CDR1 reads MNHNS; CDR2 reads SASEGT. With V trimmed by 1 base and J by 4 bases, 6 bases remained unmatched. The CDR3 length is 16 residues. The CDR3 protein is CASSEGLAGGLYEQYF. The CDR3 DNA reads as TGTGCCAGCAGTGAAGGGTTAGCGGGAGGGCTATACGAGCAGTACTTC.

The rearrangement links TRBV5-1 to TRBJ2-1, with TRBD2 as a possible D gene (5 bases). The CDR3 runs to 16 residues. Germline CDR1 reads SGHRS; CDR2 reads YFSETQ. Between the trimmed V and J ends, which lost 8 bases and 9 bases, there was a span of 27 bases. DNA of the CDR3: TGCGCCAGTCCCGAATCTAGCCTCCCCGAGGCAGTTGAGCAGTTCTTC. Its protein is CASPESSLPEAVEQFF.

V and J are TRBV28 and TRBJ2-7, with unresolved D. V lost 3 bases to trimming and J lost 4 bases, with 10 bases between them. Germline loops: CDR1 MDHEN, CDR2 SYDVKM. The CDR3 sequence is 13 residues long. The CDR3 spells CASSLIGPYEQYF. CDR3 coding DNA: TGTGCCAGCAGTTTGATTGGGCCGTACGAGCAGTACTTC.

This chain uses TRBV20-1 with TRBJ1-2, with a possible D match to TRBD1 (5 bases). Trimming removed 3 bases at V and 4 bases at J, with 15 bases between. From germline, CDR1 is DFQATT and CDR2 SNEGSKA (reference sequence). The CDR3 has 14 residues. Here the CDR3 DNA reads TGCAGTGCTAGCACGCGGCCTGGGGCCTATGGCTACACCTTC. Its protein product is CSASTRPGAYGYTF.

The V call is TRBV3-1, the J call TRBJ2-3; D might be TRBD2 (6 bases). CDR3 length equals 15 residues. The V gene's germline CDR1 is LGHDT and CDR2 YNNKEL (reference sequence). The V end was cut by 1 base, the J end by 14 bases, with 22 bases between. The CDR3 DNA follows: TGTGCCAGCAGCCAAGGACTAGTAGGGCACAGAGACGCGTATTTT. It encodes CASSQGLVGHRDAYF.

This chain links TRBV18 with TRBJ2-1; TRBD2 aligns across 7 bases. The CDR3 length is 16 residues. The germline CDR1 and CDR2 sequences are KGHSH and LQKENI. Trimming cost V 6 bases and J 7 bases; bases outside gene matches: 15. In nucleotides, the CDR3 is TGTGCCAGCTCGACTCTAGAGGCGGGAGCTGGTAATGAGCAGTTCTTC. This translates into CASSTLEAGAGNEQFF.

The rearrangement links TRBV3-1 to TRBJ1-4; TRBD1 is a possible D gene (5 bases). Germline CDR1 LGHDT, CDR2 YNNKEL (reference sequence). Between the trimmed V and J ends, which lost 6 bases and 3 bases, there was a span of 8 bases. There are 13 residues in the CDR3. CDR3 coding DNA: TGTGCCAGCAGTAGGGGACCTAATGAAAAACTGTTTTTT. It is translated as CASSRGPNEKLFF.

The CDR3 spells CATSETGSASYNEQYF. CDR3 coding DNA: TGTGCCACCAGTGAGACAGGGTCCGCAAGTTACAATGAGCAGTACTTC. The genes are TRBV24-1 and TRBJ2-7; TRBD1 agrees at 7 bases. V lost 4 bases and J lost 7; bases outside the gene matches: 15. From germline, CDR1 is KGHDR and CDR2 SFDVKD. The CDR3 covers 16 residues.

The chain carries TRBV5-1 and TRBJ2-6; possibly TRBD2 for D (5 bases). The germline V gene has CDR1 SGHRS and CDR2 YFSETQ. The CDR3 totals 16 residues. Trimming pared 0 bases from V and 0 bases from J, leaving 7 bases between. The DNA of the CDR3 is TGCGCCAGCAGCTTGGTCGGGAACTCTGGGGCCAACGTCCTGACTTTC. Its translation is CASSLVGNSGANVLTF. Combining the CDR3 with reference TRBV5-1 and TRBJ2-6 gives the whole variable domain KAGVTQTPRYLIKTRGQQVTLSCSPISGHRSVSWYQQTPGQGLQFLFEYFSETQRNKGNFPGRFSGRQFSNSRSEMNVSTLELGDSALYLCASSLVGNSGANVLTFGAGSRLTVL.

The CDR3 is CADEEAGGPYEQYF. The CDR3 region has the DNA TGCGCCGACGAGGAGGCGGGAGGGCCTTACGAGCAGTACTTC. The gene calls are TRBV10-1 and TRBJ2-7; 9 bases line up with TRBD2. The V gene's germline CDR1 is WNHNN and CDR2 SYGVQD (reference sequence). This CDR3 comprises 14 residues. V lost 11 bases and J lost 4; bases outside the gene matches: 12.

The chain couples TRBV10-3 to TRBJ2-7, with D possibly TRBD1 on 5 matching bases. The CDR3 is 13 residues long. Trimming pared 6 bases from V and 4 bases from J, leaving 13 bases between. CDR1 is ENHRY and CDR2 is SYGVKD in the germline V gene. This chain's CDR3 is CAIRVGAPYEQYF. In nucleotides, the CDR3 is TGTGCCATCAGGGTAGGGGCCCCGTACGAGCAGTACTTC.

V and J are TRBV12-3 or TRBV12-4 and TRBJ2-5; D is ambiguous. V dropped 1 base and J dropped 7 bases, with 7 bases sitting between them. The length of the CDR3 is 12 residues. The CDR3 DNA follows: TGTGCCAGCAGTTTAGGGGTCGGGACCCAGTACTTC. Protein: CASSLGVGTQYF.

V and J are TRBV20-1 and TRBJ2-5; 9 bases align to TRBD2. The J call may be incorrect, as the DNA end agrees better with TRBJ2-7. This CDR3 spans 15 amino acids. Germline CDR1 and CDR2: DFQATT and SNEGSKA (reference sequence). The CDR3 is CSASILVAGANEQYF. The CDR3 DNA reads TGCAGTGCTAGTATATTGGTAGCGGGAGCGAACGAGCAGTACTTC.

This chain connects TRBV2 to TRBJ2-5; D ambiguous. Germline CDR1 SNHLY, CDR2 FYNNEI. V dropped 3 bases and J dropped 11 bases, with 13 bases sitting between them. There are 12 residues in the CDR3. The CDR3 reads CASSDPGMGQYF. The CDR3 region has the DNA TGTGCCAGCAGTGATCCAGGAATGGGGCAGTACTTC.